This T cell receptor (beta chain) stems from a study of cytomegalovirus exposure and HLA in healthy donors. Overall study: As an earlier analysis found, some 170 million T cells yielded some 120 million unique TCR beta sequences.

As to this clone: As yet, its antigen is unknown.

The germline V gene encodes CDR1 SQVTM and CDR2 ANQGSEA. The CDR3 is 13 amino acids. Trimming stripped 3 bases from V and 7 bases from J, with 12 bases between. This PCR relied on a set of 60 Vbeta primers and 13 Jbeta primers. Data came from immunoSEQ multiplex PCR; TCRdb stores just in-frame clones and leaves some out. The sample includes roughly 79,000 clones. Overall study results and limits: According to an earlier analysis, most TCR beta V segments yielded productive rearrangements about 87% or about 30% of the time. The HLA-A and HLA-B alleles of most subjects were reportedly predicted accurately from TCR beta sequences.

The sequenced material came from PBMCs. The receptor's source is a man aged 25-45 years in good health and CMV-seronegative. The rearrangement uses TRBV29-1 and TRBJ2-2; D may be TRBD1 (6 bases). Here the CDR3 DNA reads TGCAGCGTTGAGTTACTAGGGGGCGGGGAGCTGTTTTTT. It codes for CSVELLGGGELFF.